Listed here are 20 T cell receptor beta chains from one sample, sequenced in a study of T cells in tuberculosis. Data came from immunoSEQ multiplex PCR; TCRdb stores just in-frame clones and leaves some out. The sample consists of about 20,000 clones, roughly nine tenths of them appearing once. Sequenced: PBMCs. The receptor set was obtained from a donor between 10 and 29 years old with latent tuberculosis or without tuberculosis infection.

The chain has TRBV19 and TRBJ1-1; D is perhaps TRBD1 (6 bases). Germline CDR1 is LNHDA and CDR2 is SQIVND (reference sequence). This CDR3 region has 13 residues. The ends were cut back, 5 bases at V and 4 bases at J, with 11 bases in the middle. Written as DNA, the CDR3 is TGTGCCAGTAGTTGGGGGGGCTCCACTGAAGCTTTCTTT. Translating it yields CASSWGGSTEAFF.

This clone is a singleton in its sample. The chain carries TRBV2 and TRBJ1-2; 8 bases are shared with TRBD1. The CDR3 spans 15 residues. CDR1 SNHLY and CDR2 FYNNEI come from the germline V gene. Trimming removed 2 bases from V and 7 bases from J; junction bases left unmatched: 9. DNA for the CDR3: TGTGCCAGCAGTGAACAGGGGGCCAGTCCCCGTGGCTACACCTTC. Protein: CASSEQGASPRGYTF. The whole variable domain, remainder taken from reference TRBV2 and TRBJ1-2, is EPEVTQTPSHQVTQMGQEVILRCVPISNHLYFYWYRQILGQKVEFLVSFYNNEISEKSEIFDDQFSVERPDGSNFTLKIRSTKLEDSAMYFCASSEQGASPRGYTFGSGTRLTVV.

The CDR3 spells CASSSLGGGTEAFF. The CDR3 DNA reads TGTGCCAGCAGTTCTCTGGGGGGGGGCACTGAAGCTTTCTTT. The chain joins TRBV25-1 to TRBJ1-1, with a possible D match to TRBD1 (5 bases). With 5 bases removed from V and 4 bases from J, the gap between germline ends came to 14 bases. The germline gives CDR1 MGHDK, CDR2 SYGVNS. There are 14 residues in the CDR3.

V gene TRBV6-5 combines with J gene TRBJ1-2; 8 bases align to TRBD1. Unmatched junction bases numbered 10, after V lost 2 bases and J lost 8 bases. The CDR3 runs to 15 residues. In germline, CDR1 is MNHEY, CDR2 SVGAGI. The CDR3 bases are TGTGCCAGCAGTTACGGGGACAGGACTTTGCGGGGCTACACCTTC. Translation gives CASSYGDRTLRGYTF.

This clone is a singleton in its sample. The chain links TRBV30 to TRBJ2-7, with 7 bases that match TRBD1. Germline V gives CDR1 GTSNPN, CDR2 SVGIG (reference sequence). The CDR3 contains 13 residues. The J segment lost 9 bases and the V segment lost 4 bases, leaving 12 bases of the junction unmatched. DNA for the CDR3: TGTGCCTGGACCACCTCCCGGGACAGTCGGCAGTACTTC. Protein product: CAWTTSRDSRQYF. Variable domain in full (rest from reference TRBV30 and TRBJ2-7): SQTIHQWPATLVQPVGSPLSLECTVEGTSNPNLYWYRQAAGRGLQLLFYSVGIGQISSEVPQNLSASRPQDRQFILSSKKLLLSDSGFYLCAWTTSRDSRQYFGPGTRLTVT.

The V call is TRBV5-6, the J call TRBJ2-5, with D maybe TRBD2 (6 bases). Germline V gene lookup returns CDR1 SGHDT and CDR2 YYEEEE. The V end lost 4 bases, the J end lost 4 bases, and 11 bases lay between the germline ends. The CDR3 loop spans 13 amino acids. CDR3 sequence reads: CASSPAGIETQYF. The CDR3, as DNA: TGTGCCAGCAGCCCTGCGGGGATAGAGACCCAGTACTTC.

This rearrangement joins TRBV15 to TRBJ1-4, with D uncertain. The CDR3 is made up of 12 amino acids. The V gene's germline CDR1 is LNHNV and CDR2 YYDKDF (reference sequence). V lost 0 bases, J lost 14 bases, and 10 bases lay in between. In nucleotides, the CDR3 is TGTGCCACCAGCAGAGATTGGAGGGTGCTGTTTTTT. This sequence encodes CATSRDWRVLFF.

The rearrangement links TRBV11-1 to TRBJ1-2; D is undetermined. The CDR3 runs 14 residues. The V gene lost 5 bases and the J gene lost 7 bases, with 17 bases spanning the gap. Germline CDR1 reads SGHAT; CDR2 reads FQDESV (reference sequence). Here the CDR3 reads CASSARGTWRGYTF. For the CDR3, the DNA is TGTGCCAGCAGCGCCCGGGGAACGTGGCGTGGCTACACCTTC.

This clone was seen only once. This chain joins TRBV4-3 and TRBJ2-4, with D possibly being TRBD2 (5 bases). The V gene's germline CDR1 is LGHNA and CDR2 YSLEER. The CDR3 consists of 13 residues. The V gene lost 2 bases and the J gene lost 8 bases, with 10 bases spanning the gap. The CDR3 coding sequence is TGCGCCAGCAGCCAAAGGGAGTGGGACATTCAGTACTTC. This codes for CASSQREWDIQYF.

The rearrangement links TRBV6-1 to TRBJ2-7, with 8 bases aligning to TRBD1. Looked up from germline, CDR1 is MNHNS and CDR2 is SASEGT. This CDR3 is built from 15 residues. V lost 3 bases to trimming and J lost 3 bases; unmatched junction nucleotides: 7. The CDR3 DNA sequence: TGTGCCAGCAGTGACGGGACAGGTGCCTTCTACGAGCAGTACTTC. Translating it yields CASSDGTGAFYEQYF.

This chain joins TRBV15 and TRBJ1-3; D possibly corresponds to TRBD1 (6 bases). Germline V gene lookup returns CDR1 LNHNV and CDR2 YYDKDF (reference sequence). The CDR3 extends over 15 amino acids. V gave up 9 bases and J gave up 5 bases, with 20 bases separating them. The CDR3: CATRGKGEYRNTIYF. The CDR3, as DNA: TGTGCCACTCGGGGCAAGGGGGAATATCGAAACACCATATATTTT. Full variable domain (rest looked up from reference TRBV15 and TRBJ1-3): DAMVIQNPRYQVTQFGKPVTLSCSQTLNHNVMYWYQQKSSQAPKLLFHYYDKDFNNEADTPDNFQSRRPNTSFCFLDIRSPGLGDTAMYLCATRGKGEYRNTIYFGEGSWLTVV.

The rearrangement links TRBV5-1 to TRBJ2-7, with 9 bases lining up with TRBD2. The trim removed 4 bases at V and 3 bases at J, leaving 11 bases unmatched. The CDR3 totals 16 residues. Germline CDR1 and CDR2: SGHRS and YFSETQ. Here the CDR3 DNA reads TGCGCCAGCAGCCCTCGGGGTAGCGGGGGCTTCTACGAGCAGTACTTC. As protein: CASSPRGSGGFYEQYF.

The chain is built from TRBV30 and TRBJ2-1; D ambiguous. V shed 3 bases and J shed 9 bases, with 9 bases lying between them. The CDR3 extends over 11 amino acids. Per the germline V gene, CDR1 is GTSNPN and CDR2 is SVGIG (reference sequence). CDR3 nucleotide sequence: TGTGCCTGGAGCAACGGCGGTGAGCAGTTCTTC. Translation gives CAWSNGGEQFF.

The chain carries TRBV28 and TRBJ1-1, with D perhaps TRBD1 (5 bases). The V gene lost 6 bases and the J gene lost 0 bases, with 8 bases spanning the gap. Germline V CDR1 and CDR2: MDHEN, SYDVKM. CDR3 length: 13 amino acids. CDR3 residues: CASSDSLNTEAFF. For the CDR3, the DNA is TGTGCCAGCAGCGACAGCTTGAACACTGAAGCTTTCTTT.

This CDR3 is CASTLGPGQGVEGETQYF. DNA for the CDR3: TGCGCCAGCACCCTGGGGCCGGGACAGGGGGTAGAAGGGGAGACCCAGTACTTC. The chain couples TRBV5-1 to TRBJ2-5; 11 bases match TRBD1. V lost 6 bases and J lost 5; bases outside the gene matches: 18. This CDR3 is 18 amino acids long. The germline gives CDR1 SGHRS, CDR2 YFSETQ.

The rearrangement joins TRBV5-1 to TRBJ1-2; D is unresolved. This CDR3 is 13 amino acids long. Germline assignment: CDR1 SGHRS and CDR2 YFSETQ. Deletions cut 0 bases from V and 2 bases from J, with 5 bases between. This CDR3 is CASSLDFNYGYTF. As DNA, the CDR3 is TGCGCCAGCAGCTTGGACTTCAACTATGGCTACACCTTC. Combining the CDR3 with reference TRBV5-1 and TRBJ1-2 gives the whole variable domain KAGVTQTPRYLIKTRGQQVTLSCSPISGHRSVSWYQQTPGQGLQFLFEYFSETQRNKGNFPGRFSGRQFSNSRSEMNVSTLELGDSALYLCASSLDFNYGYTFGSGTRLTVV.

The chain has TRBV4-1 and TRBJ2-7; D is possibly TRBD1 (6 bases). Germline V gene data show CDR1 as MGHRA and CDR2 as YSYEKL. V lost 2 bases and J lost 2, with 10 bases in between. The CDR3 contains 14 residues. CDR3: CASSQKGDPYEQYF. CDR3 DNA: TGCGCCAGCAGCCAAAAGGGGGATCCCTACGAGCAGTACTTC.

The J gene is TRBJ2-7, the V gene TRBV12-5, with 11 bases lining up with TRBD2. The CDR3 has 16 amino acids. Germline lookup yields CDR1 LGHNT and CDR2 FRNRAP. The V gene end was trimmed by 6 bases and the J gene end by 2 bases; junction bases not matched to a gene: 9. CDR3 amino acids: CASGLILAGGAYEQYF. The CDR3 nucleotides are TGTGCTAGTGGCCTCATTCTAGCGGGGGGCGCCTACGAGCAGTACTTC.

The rearrangement links TRBV19 to TRBJ2-3, with 8 bases identical to TRBD1. The V gene end was trimmed by 6 bases and the J gene end by 1 base; junction bases not matched to a gene: 3. The length of the CDR3 is 14 residues. The germline V gene has CDR1 LNHDA and CDR2 SQIVND (reference sequence). The CDR3 nucleotides are TGTGCCAGTAGGGCGACAGGGGGCACAGATACGCAGTATTTT. Translation gives CASRATGGTDTQYF.

This rearrangement joins TRBV19 to TRBJ2-3; a possible D gene is TRBD1 (6 bases). Germline V CDR1 and CDR2: LNHDA, SQIVND (reference sequence). The CDR3 spans 16 residues. V was clipped by 7 bases and J by 6 bases, with 23 bases between them. The chain's CDR3 is CASTTEDSPAYDTQYF. The CDR3 nucleotides read TGTGCCAGTACGACGGAGGACAGCCCCGCTTACGATACGCAGTATTTT.